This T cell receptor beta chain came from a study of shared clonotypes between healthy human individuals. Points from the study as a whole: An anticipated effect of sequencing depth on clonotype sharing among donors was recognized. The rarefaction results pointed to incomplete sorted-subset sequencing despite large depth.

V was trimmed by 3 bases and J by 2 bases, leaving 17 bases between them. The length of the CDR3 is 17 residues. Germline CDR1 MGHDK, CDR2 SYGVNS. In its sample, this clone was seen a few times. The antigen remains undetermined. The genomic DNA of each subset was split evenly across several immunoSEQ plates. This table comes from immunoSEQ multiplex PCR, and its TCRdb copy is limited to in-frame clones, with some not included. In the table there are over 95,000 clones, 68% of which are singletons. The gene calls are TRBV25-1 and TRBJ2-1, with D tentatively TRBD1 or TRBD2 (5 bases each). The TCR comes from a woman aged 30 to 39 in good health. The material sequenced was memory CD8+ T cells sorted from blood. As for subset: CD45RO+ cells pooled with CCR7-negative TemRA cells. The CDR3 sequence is CASSDRGRPSTYNEQFF. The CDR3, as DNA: TGTGCCAGCAGTGATAGGGGACGGCCTTCGACCTACAATGAGCAGTTCTTC. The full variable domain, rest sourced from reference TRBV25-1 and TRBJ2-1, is EADIYQTPRYLVIGTGKKITLECSQTMGHDKMYWYQQDPGMELHLIHYSYGVNSTEKGDLSSESTVSRIRTEHFPLTLESARPSHTSQYLCASSDRGRPSTYNEQFFGPGTRLTVL.